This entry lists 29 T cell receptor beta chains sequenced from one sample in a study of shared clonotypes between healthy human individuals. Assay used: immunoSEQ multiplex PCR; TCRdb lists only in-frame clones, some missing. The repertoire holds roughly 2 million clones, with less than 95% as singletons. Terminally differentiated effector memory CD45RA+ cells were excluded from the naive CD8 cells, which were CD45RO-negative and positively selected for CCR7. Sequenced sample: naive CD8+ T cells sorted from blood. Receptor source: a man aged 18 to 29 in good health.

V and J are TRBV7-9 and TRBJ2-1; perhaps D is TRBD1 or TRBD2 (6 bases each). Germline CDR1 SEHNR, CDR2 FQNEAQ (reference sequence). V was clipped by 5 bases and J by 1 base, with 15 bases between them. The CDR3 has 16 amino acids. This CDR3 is CASSPSRGPSYNEQFF. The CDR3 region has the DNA TGTGCCAGCAGCCCATCTCGGGGGCCTTCCTACAATGAGCAGTTCTTC.

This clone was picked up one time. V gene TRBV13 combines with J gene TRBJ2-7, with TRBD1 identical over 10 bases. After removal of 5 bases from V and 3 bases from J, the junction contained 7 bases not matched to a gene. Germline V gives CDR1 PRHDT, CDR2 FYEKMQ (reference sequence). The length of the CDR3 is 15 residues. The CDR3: CASSRQGALGYEQYF. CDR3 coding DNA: TGTGCCAGCAGCCGACAGGGGGCATTAGGCTACGAGCAGTACTTC. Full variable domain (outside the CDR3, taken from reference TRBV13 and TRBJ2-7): AAGVIQSPRHLIKEKRETATLKCYPIPRHDTVYWYQQGPGQDPQFLISFYEKMQSDKGSIPDRFSAQQFSDYHSELNMSSLELGDSALYFCASSRQGALGYEQYFGPGTRLTVT.

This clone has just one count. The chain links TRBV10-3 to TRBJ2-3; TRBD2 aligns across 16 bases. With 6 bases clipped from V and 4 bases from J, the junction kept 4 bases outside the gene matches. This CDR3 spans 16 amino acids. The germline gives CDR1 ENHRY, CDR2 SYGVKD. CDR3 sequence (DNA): TGTGCCATCAGGGGACTAGCGGGAGGGCCCCCAGATACGCAGTATTTT. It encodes CAIRGLAGGPPDTQYF.

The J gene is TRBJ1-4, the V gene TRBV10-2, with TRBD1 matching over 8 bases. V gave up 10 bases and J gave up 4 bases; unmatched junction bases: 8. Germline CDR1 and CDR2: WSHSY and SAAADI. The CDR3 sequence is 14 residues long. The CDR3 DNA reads TGCGCCACCGGCTTACAGGGGGATAATGAAAAACTGTTTTTT. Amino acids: CATGLQGDNEKLFF.

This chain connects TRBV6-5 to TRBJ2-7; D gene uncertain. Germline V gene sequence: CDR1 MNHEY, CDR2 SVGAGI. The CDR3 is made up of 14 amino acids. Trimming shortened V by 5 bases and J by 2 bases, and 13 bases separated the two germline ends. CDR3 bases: TGTGCCAGCAGTGACGCAGGTGGTGCCTACGAGCAGTACTTC. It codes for CASSDAGGAYEQYF.

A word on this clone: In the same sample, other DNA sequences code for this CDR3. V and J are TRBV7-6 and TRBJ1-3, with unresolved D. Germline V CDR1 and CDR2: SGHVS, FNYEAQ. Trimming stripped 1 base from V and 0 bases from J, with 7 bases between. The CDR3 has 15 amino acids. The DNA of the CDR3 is TGTGCCAGCAGCTTAGGGGGTGACTCTGGAAACACCATATATTTT. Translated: CASSLGGDSGNTIYF.

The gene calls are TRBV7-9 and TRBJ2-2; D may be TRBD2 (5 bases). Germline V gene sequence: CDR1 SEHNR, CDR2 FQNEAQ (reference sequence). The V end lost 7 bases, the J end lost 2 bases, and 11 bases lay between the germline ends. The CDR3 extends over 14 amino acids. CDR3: CASTLEGNTGELFF. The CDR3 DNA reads TGTGCCAGCACCCTAGAGGGAAACACCGGGGAGCTGTTTTTT.

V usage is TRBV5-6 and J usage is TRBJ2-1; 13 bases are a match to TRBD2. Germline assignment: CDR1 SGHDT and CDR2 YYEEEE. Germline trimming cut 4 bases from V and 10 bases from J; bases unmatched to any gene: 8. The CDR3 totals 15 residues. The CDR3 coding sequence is TGTGCCAGCAGCCTGGGGACTAGCGGGGAGGCGGAGCAGTTCTTC. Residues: CASSLGTSGEAEQFF.

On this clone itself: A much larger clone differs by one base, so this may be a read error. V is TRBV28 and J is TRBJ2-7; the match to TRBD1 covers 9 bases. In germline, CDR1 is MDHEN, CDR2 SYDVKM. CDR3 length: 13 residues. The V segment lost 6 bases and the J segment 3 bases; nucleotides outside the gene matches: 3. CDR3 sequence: CASSQDRGYEQYF. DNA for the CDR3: TGTGCCAGCAGCCAGGACAGGGGCTACGAGCAGTACTTC. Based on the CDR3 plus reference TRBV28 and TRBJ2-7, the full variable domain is DVKVTQSSRYLVKRTGEKVFLECVQDMDHENMFWYRQDPGLGLRLIYFSYDVKMKEKGDIPEGYSVSREKKERFSLILESASTNQTSMYLCASSQDRGYEQYFGPGTRLTVT.

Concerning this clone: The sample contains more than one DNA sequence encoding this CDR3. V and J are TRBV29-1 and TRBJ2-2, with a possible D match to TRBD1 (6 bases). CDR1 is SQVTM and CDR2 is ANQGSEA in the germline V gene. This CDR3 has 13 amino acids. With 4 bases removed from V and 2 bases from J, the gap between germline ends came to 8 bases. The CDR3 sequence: CSVGGTNTGELFF. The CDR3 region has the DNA TGCAGCGTTGGAGGGACAAACACCGGGGAGCTGTTTTTT.

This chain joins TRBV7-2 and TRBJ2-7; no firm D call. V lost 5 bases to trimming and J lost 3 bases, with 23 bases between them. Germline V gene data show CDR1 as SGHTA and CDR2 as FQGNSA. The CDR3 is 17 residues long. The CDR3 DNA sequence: TGTGCCAGCAGCCCACACCTTTATACAAGACTGGACTACGAGCAGTACTTC. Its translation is CASSPHLYTRLDYEQYF.

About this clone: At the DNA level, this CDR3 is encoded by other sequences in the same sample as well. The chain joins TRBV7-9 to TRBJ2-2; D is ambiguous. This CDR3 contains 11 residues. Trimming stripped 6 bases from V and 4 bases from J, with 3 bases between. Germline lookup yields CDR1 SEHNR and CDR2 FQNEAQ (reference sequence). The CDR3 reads CASSFTGELFF. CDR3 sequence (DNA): TGTGCCAGCAGTTTCACCGGGGAGCTGTTTTTT.

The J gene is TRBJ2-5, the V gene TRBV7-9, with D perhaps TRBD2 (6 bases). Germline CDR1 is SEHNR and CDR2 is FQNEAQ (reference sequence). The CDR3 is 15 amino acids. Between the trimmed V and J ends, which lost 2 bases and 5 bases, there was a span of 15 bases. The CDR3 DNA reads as TGTGCCAGCAGCTTATATGGGGGGTTACGGGAGACCCAGTACTTC. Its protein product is CASSLYGGLRETQYF.

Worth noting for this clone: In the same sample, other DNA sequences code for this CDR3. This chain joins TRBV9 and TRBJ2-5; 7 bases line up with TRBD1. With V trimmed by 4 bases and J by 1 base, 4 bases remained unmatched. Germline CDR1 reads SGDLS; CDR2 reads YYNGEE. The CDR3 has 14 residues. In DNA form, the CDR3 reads TGTGCCAGCAGCTTAACAGGGGCCCAAGAGACCCAGTACTTC. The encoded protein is CASSLTGAQETQYF.

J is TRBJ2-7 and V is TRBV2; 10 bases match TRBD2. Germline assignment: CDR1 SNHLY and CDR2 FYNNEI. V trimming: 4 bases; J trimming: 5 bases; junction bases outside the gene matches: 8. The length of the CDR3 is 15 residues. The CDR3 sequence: CASSVLSLAGDEQYF. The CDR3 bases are TGTGCCAGCAGTGTATTGAGTCTAGCGGGAGACGAGCAGTACTTC.

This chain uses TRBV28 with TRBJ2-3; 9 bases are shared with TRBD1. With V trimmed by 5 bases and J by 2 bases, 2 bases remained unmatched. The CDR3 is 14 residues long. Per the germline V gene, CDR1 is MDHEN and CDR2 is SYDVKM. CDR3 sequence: CASSRTGATDTQYF. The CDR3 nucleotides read TGTGCCAGCAGTCGGACAGGGGCCACAGATACGCAGTATTTT. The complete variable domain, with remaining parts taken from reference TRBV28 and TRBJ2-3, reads DVKVTQSSRYLVKRTGEKVFLECVQDMDHENMFWYRQDPGLGLRLIYFSYDVKMKEKGDIPEGYSVSREKKERFSLILESASTNQTSMYLCASSRTGATDTQYFGPGTRLTVL.

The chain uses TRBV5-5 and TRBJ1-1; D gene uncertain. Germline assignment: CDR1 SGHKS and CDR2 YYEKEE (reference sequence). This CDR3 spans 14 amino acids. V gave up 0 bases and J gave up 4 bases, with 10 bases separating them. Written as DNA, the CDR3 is TGTGCCAGCAGCTTGGAACGGTCGCCCACTGAAGCTTTCTTT. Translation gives CASSLERSPTEAFF.

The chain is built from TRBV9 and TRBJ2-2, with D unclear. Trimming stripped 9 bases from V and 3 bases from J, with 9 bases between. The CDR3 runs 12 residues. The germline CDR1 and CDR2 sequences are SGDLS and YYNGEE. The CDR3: CATGSDTGELFF. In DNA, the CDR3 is TGTGCCACAGGATCGGACACCGGGGAGCTGTTTTTT.

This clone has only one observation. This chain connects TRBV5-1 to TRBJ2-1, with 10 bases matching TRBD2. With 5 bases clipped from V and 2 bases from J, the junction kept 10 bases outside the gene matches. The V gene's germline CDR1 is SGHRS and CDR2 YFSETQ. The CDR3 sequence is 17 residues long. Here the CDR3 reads CASRTTASGSAYNEQFF. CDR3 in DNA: TGCGCCAGCAGAACGACGGCTAGCGGGAGTGCCTACAATGAGCAGTTCTTC.

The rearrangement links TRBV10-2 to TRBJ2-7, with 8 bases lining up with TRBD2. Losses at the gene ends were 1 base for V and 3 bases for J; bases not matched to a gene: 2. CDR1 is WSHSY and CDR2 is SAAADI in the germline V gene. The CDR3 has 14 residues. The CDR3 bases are TGCGCCAGCAGTGAGTACGGGACTAGCTACGAGCAGTACTTC. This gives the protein CASSEYGTSYEQYF.

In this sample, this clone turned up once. The CDR3 sequence: CASSEDGDTEAFF. CDR3 nucleotide sequence: TGTGCCAGCAGCGAAGACGGGGACACTGAAGCTTTCTTT. This chain links TRBV9 with TRBJ1-1; D gene uncertain. This CDR3 is 13 amino acids long. The V gene's germline CDR1 is SGDLS and CDR2 YYNGEE. Between the trimmed V and J ends, which lost 3 bases and 3 bases, there was a span of 9 bases.

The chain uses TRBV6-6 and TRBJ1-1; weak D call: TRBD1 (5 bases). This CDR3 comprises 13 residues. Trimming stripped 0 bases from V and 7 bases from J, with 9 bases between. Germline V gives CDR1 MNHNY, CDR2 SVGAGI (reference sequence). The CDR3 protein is CASSYSNGGEAFF. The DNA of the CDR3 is TGTGCCAGCAGTTACTCGAATGGGGGTGAAGCTTTCTTT.

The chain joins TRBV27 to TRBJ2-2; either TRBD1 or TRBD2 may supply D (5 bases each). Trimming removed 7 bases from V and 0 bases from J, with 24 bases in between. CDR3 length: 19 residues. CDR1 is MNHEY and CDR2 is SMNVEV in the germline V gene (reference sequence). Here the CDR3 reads CASTYSWGDRGSNTGELFF. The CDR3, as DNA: TGTGCCAGCACCTATAGTTGGGGCGACCGGGGATCGAACACCGGGGAGCTGTTTTTT.

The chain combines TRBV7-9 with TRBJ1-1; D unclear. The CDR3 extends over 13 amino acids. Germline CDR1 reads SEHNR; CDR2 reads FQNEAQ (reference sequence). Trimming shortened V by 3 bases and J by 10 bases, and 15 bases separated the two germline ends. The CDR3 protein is CASSFSVQPRAFF. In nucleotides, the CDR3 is TGTGCCAGCAGCTTTAGTGTACAACCCCGAGCTTTCTTT.

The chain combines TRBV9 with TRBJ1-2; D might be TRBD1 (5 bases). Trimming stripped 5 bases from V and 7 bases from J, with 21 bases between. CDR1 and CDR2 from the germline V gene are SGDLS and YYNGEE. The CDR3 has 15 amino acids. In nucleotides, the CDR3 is TGTGCCAGCAGAGAACTGACAGAGTCGGGTTTTGGCTACACCTTC. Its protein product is CASRELTESGFGYTF.

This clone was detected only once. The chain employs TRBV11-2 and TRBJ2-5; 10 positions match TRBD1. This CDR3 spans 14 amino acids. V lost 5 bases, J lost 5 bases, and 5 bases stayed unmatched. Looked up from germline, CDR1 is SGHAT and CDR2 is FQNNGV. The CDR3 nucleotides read TGTGCCAGCAGCCCCGGGACAGGGGATGAGACCCAGTACTTC. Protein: CASSPGTGDETQYF.

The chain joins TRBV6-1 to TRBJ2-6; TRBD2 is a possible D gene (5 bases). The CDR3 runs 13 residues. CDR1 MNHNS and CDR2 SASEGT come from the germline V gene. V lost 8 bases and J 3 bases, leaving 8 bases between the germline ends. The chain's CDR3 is CASEGDGANVLTF. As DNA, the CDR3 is TGTGCCAGCGAGGGCGATGGGGCCAACGTCCTGACTTTC.

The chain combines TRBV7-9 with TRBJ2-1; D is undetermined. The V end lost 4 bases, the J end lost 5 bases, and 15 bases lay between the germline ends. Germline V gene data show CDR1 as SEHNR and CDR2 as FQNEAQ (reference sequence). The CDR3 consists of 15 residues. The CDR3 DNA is TGTGCCAGCAGCTATCCACTTCAGGTAAACAATGAGCAGTTCTTC. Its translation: CASSYPLQVNNEQFF.

This CDR3 is CASSYGTVSTDTQYF. The CDR3 DNA follows: TGCGCCAGCAGCTATGGGACAGTTAGCACAGATACGCAGTATTTT. The chain is built from TRBV5-1 and TRBJ2-3, with TRBD1 matching 7 bases. Germline trimming cut 3 bases from V and 0 bases from J; bases unmatched to any gene: 4. In germline, CDR1 is SGHRS, CDR2 YFSETQ. The CDR3 extends over 15 amino acids.